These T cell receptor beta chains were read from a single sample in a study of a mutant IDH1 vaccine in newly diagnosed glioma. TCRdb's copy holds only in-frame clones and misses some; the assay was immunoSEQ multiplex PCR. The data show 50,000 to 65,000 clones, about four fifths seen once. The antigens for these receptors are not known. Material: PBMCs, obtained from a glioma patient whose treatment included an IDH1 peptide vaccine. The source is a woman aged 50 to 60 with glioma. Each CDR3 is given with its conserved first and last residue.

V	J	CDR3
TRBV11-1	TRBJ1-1	CASSFKTEAFF
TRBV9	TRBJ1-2	CASSESSNYGYTF
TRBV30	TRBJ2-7	CAWANYEQYF
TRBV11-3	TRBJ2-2	CASSPQYTGELFF
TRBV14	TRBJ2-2	CASSPYTGGRTGELFF
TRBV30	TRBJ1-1	CAWSWGDTEAFF
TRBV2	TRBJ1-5	CASSGVRQPQHF
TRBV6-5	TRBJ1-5	CASSGGTDSNQPQHF
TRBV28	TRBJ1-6	CASRYSPGQGNSPLHF
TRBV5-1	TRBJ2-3	CASSLGLAAGVTQYF